Shown below are 13 T cell receptor beta chains from a single sample sequenced in a study of blood T cell repertoires in COVID-19 (dated by TCRdb to the early 2020s). Receptor libraries were prepared by the immunoSEQ multiplex PCR assay. Drawn from immuneACCESS, this table holds only the in-frame rearrangements with V and J called that TCRdb kept. Clones are partly lost; checked studies trace under half to an unresolved V gene and leave the rest unexplained. The sample table shows about 83,000 clones, and under 95% are seen once. The biggest ten clones account for roughly 15% of the sample. The sequencing input was peripheral blood. These receptor sequences come from an elderly woman with active or convalescent COVID-19.

The DNA of the CDR3 is TGTGCCAGCAGTCCACAGGGGAACTCTGGAAACACCATATATTTT. Protein product: CASSPQGNSGNTIYF. This sequence joins TRBV6-5 and TRBJ1-3; the match to TRBD1 covers 7 bases. The germline V gene has CDR1 MNHEY and CDR2 SVGAGI. The CDR3 has 15 residues. The trim removed 5 bases at V and 0 bases at J, leaving 4 bases unmatched.

V and J are TRBV13 and TRBJ2-5; possible D gene TRBD2, 6 bases. Per the germline V gene, CDR1 is PRHDT and CDR2 is FYEKMQ (reference sequence). V lost 1 base and J lost 4, with 7 bases in between. This CDR3 contains 13 residues. CDR3 DNA sequence: TGTGCCAGCAGCTTAGTGGAGGGAGAGACCCAGTACTTC. Amino acids: CASSLVEGETQYF.

This chain links TRBV5-4 with TRBJ2-2; 9 nucleotides line up with TRBD1. The V gene's germline CDR1 is SGHNT and CDR2 YYREEE (reference sequence). CDR3 length: 16 amino acids. Trimming removed 4 bases from V and 5 bases from J; junction bases left unmatched: 9. CDR3 sequence: CASSDYRDRDTGELFF. The CDR3 DNA is TGTGCCAGCAGCGACTACCGGGACAGGGATACCGGGGAGCTGTTTTTT.

The chain joins TRBV12-3 or TRBV12-4 to TRBJ1-5, with D perhaps TRBD1 (5 bases). Deletions cut 1 base from V and 7 bases from J, with 8 bases between. The CDR3 consists of 13 residues. The CDR3: CASSLGQGQPQHF. For the CDR3, the DNA is TGTGCCAGCAGTTTAGGCCAGGGCCAGCCCCAGCATTTT.

The genes are TRBV5-3 and TRBJ2-1; 9 nucleotides agree with TRBD1. TRBV5-3 is identified as an open reading frame with a role that is uncertain. The J segment lost 7 bases and the V segment lost 4 bases, leaving 12 bases of the junction unmatched. CDR3 length: 16 residues. The CDR3 coding sequence is TGTGCCAGAAGCGCCGCTACGGGACAGGGTAGGAATGAGCAGTTCTTC. It encodes CARSAATGQGRNEQFF.

V and J are TRBV13 and TRBJ1-6, with TRBD1 matching over 8 bases. Per germline, CDR1 PRHDT and CDR2 FYEKMQ (reference sequence). This CDR3 spans 14 amino acids. With V trimmed by 6 bases and J by 10 bases, 8 bases remained unmatched. Here the CDR3 reads CASSPDRGSSPLHF. The CDR3 bases are TGTGCCAGCAGTCCCGACAGGGGAAGCTCACCCCTCCACTTT.

The V and J genes are TRBV4-1 and TRBJ1-4; 7 nucleotides line up with TRBD1. The V and J ends lost 4 bases and 5 bases, in that order; junction bases with no gene match: 7. CDR1 MGHRA and CDR2 YSYEKL come from the germline V gene. The length of the CDR3 is 15 residues. The CDR3 sequence: CASSPTGTANEKLFF. The DNA of the CDR3 is TGCGCCAGCAGCCCTACCGGGACAGCGAATGAAAAACTGTTTTTT.

The rearrangement uses TRBV27 and TRBJ1-5, with a tentative D call TRBD1 (6 bases). Germline V gene sequence: CDR1 MNHEY, CDR2 SMNVEV (reference sequence). V dropped 8 bases and J dropped 1 base, with 15 bases sitting between them. The CDR3 runs to 15 residues. The CDR3 sequence: CASSPAGASNQPQHF. The CDR3 nucleotides read TGTGCCAGCTCCCCCGCAGGGGCGAGCAATCAGCCCCAGCATTTT.

The chain combines TRBV7-3 with TRBJ2-1; D not certain. CDR1 and CDR2 from the germline V gene are SGHTA and FQGTGA. CDR3 length: 14 amino acids. Trimming stripped 2 bases from V and 7 bases from J, with 12 bases between. CDR3 nucleotides: TGTGCCAGCAGCTTAGGATCTAGTGCTAATGAGCAGTTCTTC. It yields the protein CASSLGSSANEQFF. Filled out from reference TRBV7-3 and TRBJ2-1, the complete variable domain reads GAGVSQTPSNKVTEKGKYVELRCDPISGHTALYWYRQSLGQGPEFLIYFQGTGAADDSGLPNDRFFAVRPEGSVSTLKIQRTERGDSAVYLCASSLGSSANEQFFGPGTRLTVL.

This clone was recorded a few times. The V and J genes are TRBV7-9 and TRBJ1-4; D unclear. In germline, CDR1 is SEHNR, CDR2 FQNEAQ (reference sequence). V shed 3 bases and J shed 11 bases, with 13 bases lying between them. The CDR3 is 13 residues long. CDR3 protein: CASSFEFMRKLFF. The CDR3 nucleotides are TGTGCCAGCAGCTTTGAGTTTATGAGGAAACTGTTTTTT.

The chain has TRBV6-5 and TRBJ1-5; possibly TRBD1 for D (5 bases). The CDR3 has 13 amino acids. With 0 bases removed from V and 8 bases from J, the gap between germline ends came to 8 bases. Germline-derived CDR1 and CDR2 are MNHEY and SVGAGI. The CDR3 here is CASSYSGVEPQHF. CDR3 nucleotides: TGTGCCAGCAGTTACTCAGGGGTAGAGCCCCAGCATTTT.

V and J are TRBV6-5 and TRBJ1-1; the D gene is possibly TRBD1 (6 bases). Germline values: CDR1 MNHEY, CDR2 SVGAGI. The CDR3 spans 16 residues. V lost 2 bases, J lost 1 base, and 14 bases lay in between. The DNA for the CDR3 is TGTGCCAGCAGTTACCTGTCGGCAGGGGAGAACACTGAAGCTTTCTTT. The encoded protein is CASSYLSAGENTEAFF.

The J gene is TRBJ1-5, the V gene TRBV7-6; no clear D. Germline loops: CDR1 SGHVS, CDR2 FNYEAQ. This CDR3 comprises 12 residues. V shed 3 bases and J shed 4 bases, with 4 bases lying between them. The CDR3 bases are TGTGCCAGCAGCTTCCTTAATCAGCCCCAGCATTTT. Translating it yields CASSFLNQPQHF. Full variable domain (rest looked up from reference TRBV7-6 and TRBJ1-5): GAGVSQSPRYKVTKRGQDVALRCDPISGHVSLYWYRQALGQGPEFLTYFNYEAQQDKSGLPNDRFSAERPEGSISTLTIQRTEQRDSAMYRCASSFLNQPQHFGDGTRLSIL.